This TCR beta chain was sequenced in a study of blood T cell repertoires in COVID-19. Study in general: There were acute and convalescent COVID-19 samples, and they came from the United States, Italy and Spain. Sources were T cells, B-cell-depleted T cells, or PBMCs; the material itself was cDNA or gDNA.

Source study methods: Amplification of reference gene primers was used by the study to estimate nucleated cell counts. Sequencing was performed with immunoSEQ multiplex PCR; in TCRdb, only in-frame clones are kept and a portion is missing. The V and J calls and the clone size are those of that table, but D and trimming were determined from the DNA. Among 150,000 to 160,000 clones listed, 70% to 85% were seen once. V lost 1 base, J lost 8 bases, and 12 bases lay in between. There are 14 residues in the CDR3. From germline, CDR1 is SGHRS and CDR2 YFSETQ. The sample was peripheral blood. The chain is built from TRBV5-1 and TRBJ1-4, with D tentatively TRBD1 (6 bases). This receptor was obtained from a woman aged 50 to 60 with acute or convalescent COVID-19. This CDR3 reads CASSLQTGPEKLFF. The CDR3 coding sequence is TGCGCCAGCAGCTTGCAAACAGGGCCAGAAAAACTGTTTTTT.